The clone carrying this T cell receptor (beta chain) was seen many times. Its specificity is unknown. The sample belongs to a study of blood T cells in healthy people across ages. General study findings and limits: The lack of PBMC sorting stopped any conclusive naive versus antigen-experienced comparison.

Alongside a J-beta primer mix, a sample-barcoded 5' primer served in a second PCR lasting 7 to 11 cycles. TCRdb analysed the 5' RACE reads with MiXCR anew, one entry per CDR3 protein. The table shows some 1.7 million distinct CDR3 sequences, with roughly 28% occurring only once. Sequenced sample: blood. This TCR was recovered from a young woman in good health.

Here the CDR3 reads CASSQGGPNNEQFF. In DNA form, the CDR3 reads TGCGCCAGCAGCCAAGGCGGGCCTAACAATGAGCAGTTCTTC. The chain joins TRBV4-3 to TRBJ2-1; D might be TRBD2 (5 bases). V was trimmed by 1 base and J by 5 bases, leaving 9 bases between them. CDR3 size: 14 residues. Germline V gene lookup returns CDR1 LGHNA and CDR2 YSLEER.